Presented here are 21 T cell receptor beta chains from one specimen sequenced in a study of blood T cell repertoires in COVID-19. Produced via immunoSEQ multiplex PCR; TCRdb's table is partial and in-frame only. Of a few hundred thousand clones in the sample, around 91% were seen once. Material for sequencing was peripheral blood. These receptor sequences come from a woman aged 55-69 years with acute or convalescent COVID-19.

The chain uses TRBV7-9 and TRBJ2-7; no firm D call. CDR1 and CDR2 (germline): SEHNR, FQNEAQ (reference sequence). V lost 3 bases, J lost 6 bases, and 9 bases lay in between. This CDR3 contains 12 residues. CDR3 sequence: CASSFNSPEQYF. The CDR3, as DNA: TGTGCCAGCAGCTTCAACTCTCCCGAGCAGTACTTC.

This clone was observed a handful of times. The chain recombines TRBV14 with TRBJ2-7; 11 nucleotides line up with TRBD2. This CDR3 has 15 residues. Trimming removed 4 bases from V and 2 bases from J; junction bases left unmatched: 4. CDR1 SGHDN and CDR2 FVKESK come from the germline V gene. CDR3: CASSLLAGVAYEQYF. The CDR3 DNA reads TGTGCCAGCAGCCTACTAGCGGGAGTTGCCTACGAGCAGTACTTC. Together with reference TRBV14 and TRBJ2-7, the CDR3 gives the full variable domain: EAGVTQFPSHSVIEKGQTVTLRCDPISGHDNLYWYRRVMGKEIKFLLHFVKESKQDESGMPNNRFLAERTGGTYSTLKVQPAELEDSGVYFCASSLLAGVAYEQYFGPGTRLTVT.

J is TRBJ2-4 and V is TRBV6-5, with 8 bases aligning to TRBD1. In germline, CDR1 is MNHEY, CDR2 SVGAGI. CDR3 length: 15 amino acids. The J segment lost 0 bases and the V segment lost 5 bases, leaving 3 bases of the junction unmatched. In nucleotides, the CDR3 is TGTGCCAGCAGTCGACAGGGGATAGCCAAAAACATTCAGTACTTC. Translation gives CASSRQGIAKNIQYF.

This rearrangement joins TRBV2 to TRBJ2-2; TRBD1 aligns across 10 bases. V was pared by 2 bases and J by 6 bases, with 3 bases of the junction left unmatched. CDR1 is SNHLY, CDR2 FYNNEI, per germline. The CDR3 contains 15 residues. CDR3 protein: CASSELGQGAGELFF. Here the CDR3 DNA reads TGTGCCAGCAGTGAATTAGGACAGGGGGCCGGGGAGCTGTTTTTT.

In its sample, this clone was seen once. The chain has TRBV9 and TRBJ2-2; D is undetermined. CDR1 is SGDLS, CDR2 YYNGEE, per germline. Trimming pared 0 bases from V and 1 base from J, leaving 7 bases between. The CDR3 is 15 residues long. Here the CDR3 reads CASSVELVNTGELFF. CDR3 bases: TGTGCCAGCAGCGTAGAGCTAGTGAACACCGGGGAGCTGTTTTTT.

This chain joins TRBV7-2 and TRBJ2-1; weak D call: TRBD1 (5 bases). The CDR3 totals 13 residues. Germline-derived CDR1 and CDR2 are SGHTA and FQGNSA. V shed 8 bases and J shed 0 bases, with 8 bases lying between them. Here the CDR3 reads CASQGYSYNEQFF. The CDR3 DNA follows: TGTGCCAGCCAGGGTTACTCCTACAATGAGCAGTTCTTC. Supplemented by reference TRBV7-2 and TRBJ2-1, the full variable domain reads GAGVSQSPSNKVTEKGKDVELRCDPISGHTALYWYRQSLGQGLEFLIYFQGNSAPDKSGLPSDRFSAERTGGSVSTLTIQRTQQEDSAVYLCASQGYSYNEQFFGPGTRLTVL.

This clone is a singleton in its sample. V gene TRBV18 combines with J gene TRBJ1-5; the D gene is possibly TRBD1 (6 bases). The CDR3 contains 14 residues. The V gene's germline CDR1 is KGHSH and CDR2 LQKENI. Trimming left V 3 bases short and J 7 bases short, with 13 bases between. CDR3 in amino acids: CASSPSRGGQPQHF. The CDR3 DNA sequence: TGTGCCAGCTCACCTAGCAGGGGCGGGCAGCCCCAGCATTTT.

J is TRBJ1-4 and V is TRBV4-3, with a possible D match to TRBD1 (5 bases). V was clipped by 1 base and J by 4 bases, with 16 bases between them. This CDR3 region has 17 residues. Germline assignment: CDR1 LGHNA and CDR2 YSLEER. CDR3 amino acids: CASSQGPTGQFNEKLFF. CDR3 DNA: TGCGCCAGCAGCCAAGGCCCAACAGGCCAATTTAATGAAAAACTGTTTTTT.

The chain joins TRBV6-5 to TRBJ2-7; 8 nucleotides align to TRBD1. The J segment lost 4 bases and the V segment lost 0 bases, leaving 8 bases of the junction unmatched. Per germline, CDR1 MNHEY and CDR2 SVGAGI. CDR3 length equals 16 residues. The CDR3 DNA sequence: TGTGCCAGCAGTTACTCGAGGCGCAGGGGGCAATACGAGCAGTACTTC. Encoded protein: CASSYSRRRGQYEQYF.

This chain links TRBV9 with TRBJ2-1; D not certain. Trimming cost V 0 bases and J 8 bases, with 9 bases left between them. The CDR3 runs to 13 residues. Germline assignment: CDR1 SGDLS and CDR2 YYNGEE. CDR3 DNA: TGTGCCAGCAGCGTAGGATCTGGAGATGAGCAGTTCTTC. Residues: CASSVGSGDEQFF. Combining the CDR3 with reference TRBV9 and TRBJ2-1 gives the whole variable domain DSGVTQTPKHLITATGQRVTLRCSPRSGDLSVYWYQQSLDQGLQFLIQYYNGEERAKGNILERFSAQQFPDLHSELNLSSLELGDSALYFCASSVGSGDEQFFGPGTRLTVL.

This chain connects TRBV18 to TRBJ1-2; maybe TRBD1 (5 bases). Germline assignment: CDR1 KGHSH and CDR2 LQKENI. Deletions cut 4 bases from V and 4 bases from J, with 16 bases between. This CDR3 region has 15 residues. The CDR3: CASSRSVRDAYGYTF. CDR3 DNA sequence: TGTGCCAGCTCACGGTCGGTCAGGGATGCCTATGGCTACACCTTC. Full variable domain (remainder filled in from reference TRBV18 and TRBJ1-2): NAGVMQNPRHLVRRRGQEARLRCSPMKGHSHVYWYRQLPEEGLKFMVYLQKENIIDESGMPKERFSAEFPKEGPSILRIQQVVRGDSAAYFCASSRSVRDAYGYTFGSGTRLTVV.

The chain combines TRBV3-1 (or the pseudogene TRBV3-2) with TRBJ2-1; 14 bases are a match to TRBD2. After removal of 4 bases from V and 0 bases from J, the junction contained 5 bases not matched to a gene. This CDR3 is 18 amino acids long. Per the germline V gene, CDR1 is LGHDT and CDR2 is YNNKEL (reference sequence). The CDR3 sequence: CASSPRTSGGSSYNEQFF. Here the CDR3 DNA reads TGTGCCAGCAGCCCTCGGACTAGCGGGGGGAGCTCCTACAATGAGCAGTTCTTC.

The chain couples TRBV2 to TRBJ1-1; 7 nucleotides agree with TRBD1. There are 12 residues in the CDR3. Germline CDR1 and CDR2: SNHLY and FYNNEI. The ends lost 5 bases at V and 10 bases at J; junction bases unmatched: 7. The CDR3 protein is CASSPTGPGAFF. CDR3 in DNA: TGTGCCAGCAGTCCGACAGGGCCGGGAGCTTTCTTT.

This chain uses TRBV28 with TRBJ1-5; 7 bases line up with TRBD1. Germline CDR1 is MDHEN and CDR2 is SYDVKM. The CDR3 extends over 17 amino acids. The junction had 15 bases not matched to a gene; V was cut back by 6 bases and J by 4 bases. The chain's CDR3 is CASRVTSGQASNQPQHF. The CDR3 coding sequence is TGTGCCAGCAGGGTCACCTCAGGACAGGCTTCAAATCAGCCCCAGCATTTT. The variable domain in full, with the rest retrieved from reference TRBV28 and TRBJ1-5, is DVKVTQSSRYLVKRTGEKVFLECVQDMDHENMFWYRQDPGLGLRLIYFSYDVKMKEKGDIPEGYSVSREKKERFSLILESASTNQTSMYLCASRVTSGQASNQPQHFGDGTRLSIL.

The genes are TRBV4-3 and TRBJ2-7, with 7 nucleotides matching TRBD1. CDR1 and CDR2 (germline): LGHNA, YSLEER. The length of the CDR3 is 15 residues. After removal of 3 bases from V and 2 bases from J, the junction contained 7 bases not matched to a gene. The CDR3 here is CASSHDRVGAYEQYF. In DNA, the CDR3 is TGCGCCAGCAGCCACGACAGGGTAGGAGCCTACGAGCAGTACTTC.

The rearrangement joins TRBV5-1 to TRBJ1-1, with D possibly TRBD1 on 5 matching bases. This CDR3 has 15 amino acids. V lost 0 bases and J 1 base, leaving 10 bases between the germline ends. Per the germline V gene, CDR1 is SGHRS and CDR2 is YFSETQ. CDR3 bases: TGCGCCAGCAGCTTGGATGGCCAGGGGAACACTGAAGCTTTCTTT. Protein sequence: CASSLDGQGNTEAFF.

This CDR3 is CASSVAGTAYNEQFF. The CDR3 DNA reads TGTGCCAGCAGCGTCGCCGGGACTGCGTACAATGAGCAGTTCTTC. V is TRBV9 and J is TRBJ2-1; perhaps TRBD2 as D (6 bases). CDR3 length: 15 amino acids. In germline, CDR1 is SGDLS, CDR2 YYNGEE. V was cut by 2 bases and J by 4 bases, with 13 bases left in between.

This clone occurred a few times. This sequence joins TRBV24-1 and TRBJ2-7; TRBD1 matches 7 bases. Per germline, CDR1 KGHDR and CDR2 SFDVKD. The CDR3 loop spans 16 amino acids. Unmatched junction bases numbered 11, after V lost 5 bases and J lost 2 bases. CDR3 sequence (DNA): TGTGCCACCAGTGCCCTTGGACAGGTGCCGACCTACGAGCAGTACTTC. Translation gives CATSALGQVPTYEQYF.

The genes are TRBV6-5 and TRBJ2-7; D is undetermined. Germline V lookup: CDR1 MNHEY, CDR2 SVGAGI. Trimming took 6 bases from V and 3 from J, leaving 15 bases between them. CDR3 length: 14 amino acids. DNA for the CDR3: TGTGCCAGCAGCAACGACGGGTGGAACTACGAGCAGTACTTC. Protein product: CASSNDGWNYEQYF.

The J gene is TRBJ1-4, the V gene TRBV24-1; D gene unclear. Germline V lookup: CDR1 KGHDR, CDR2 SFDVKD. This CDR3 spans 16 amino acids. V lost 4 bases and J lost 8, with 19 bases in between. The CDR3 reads CATSEGRTAEGEKLFF. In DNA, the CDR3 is TGTGCCACCAGTGAAGGCAGGACCGCGGAGGGAGAAAAACTGTTTTTT.

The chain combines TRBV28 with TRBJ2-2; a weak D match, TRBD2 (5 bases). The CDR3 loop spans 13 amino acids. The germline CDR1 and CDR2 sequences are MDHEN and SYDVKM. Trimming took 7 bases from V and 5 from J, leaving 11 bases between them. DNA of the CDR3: TGTGCCAGCACCCGGGGTGGAACCGGGGAGCTGTTTTTT. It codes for CASTRGGTGELFF.